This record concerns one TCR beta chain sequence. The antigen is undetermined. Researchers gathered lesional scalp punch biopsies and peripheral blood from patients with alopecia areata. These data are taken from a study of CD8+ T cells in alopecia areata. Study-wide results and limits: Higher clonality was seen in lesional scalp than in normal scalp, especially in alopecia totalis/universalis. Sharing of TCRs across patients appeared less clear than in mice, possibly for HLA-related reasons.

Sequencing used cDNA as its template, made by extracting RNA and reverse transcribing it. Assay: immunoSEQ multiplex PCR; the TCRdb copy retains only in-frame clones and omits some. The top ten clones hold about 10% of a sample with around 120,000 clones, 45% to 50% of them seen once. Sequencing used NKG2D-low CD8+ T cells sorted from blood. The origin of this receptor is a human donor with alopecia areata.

The DNA for the CDR3 is TGTGCCAGCAGTCGACAGGGGACGGTTGAAGCTTTCTTT. Its translation is CASSRQGTVEAFF. This rearrangement joins TRBV6-5 to TRBJ1-1; 8 bases align to TRBD1. CDR3 length equals 13 residues. V lost 5 bases to trimming and J lost 7 bases; unmatched junction nucleotides: 6. In germline, CDR1 is MNHEY, CDR2 SVGAGI.